The subject of this entry is one T cell receptor (beta chain). Method: immunoSEQ multiplex PCR; TCRdb's copy keeps in-frame clones and lacks some. The sample includes roughly 60,000 clones, 85% to 90% of them seen just once. The CDR3 consists of 15 residues. CDR1 SNHLY and CDR2 FYNNEI come from the germline V gene. Trimming shortened V by 6 bases and J by 3 bases, and 14 bases separated the two germline ends. This sample stems from a study of OX40 agonist ivuxolimab in advanced cancers. Study background: Treatment of patients was with ivuxolimab, an agonistic anti-OX40 (CD134) antibody. It was permissible to have had prior anti-PD-1, anti-PD-L1 or anti-CTLA-4 therapy, and around 40% had some.

The rearrangement joins TRBV2 to TRBJ1-4; possibly TRBD1 for D (5 bases). The source was CD4+ or CD8+ T cells sorted from blood, collected in a trial of the OX40 agonist ivuxolimab. This clonotype was sampled from an adult with an advanced solid tumor such as melanoma, head and neck, liver or kidney cancer. CDR3 in amino acids: CASSVMGGANEKLFF. The CDR3 region has the DNA TGTGCCAGCAGCGTAATGGGGGGAGCTAATGAAAAACTGTTTTTT.